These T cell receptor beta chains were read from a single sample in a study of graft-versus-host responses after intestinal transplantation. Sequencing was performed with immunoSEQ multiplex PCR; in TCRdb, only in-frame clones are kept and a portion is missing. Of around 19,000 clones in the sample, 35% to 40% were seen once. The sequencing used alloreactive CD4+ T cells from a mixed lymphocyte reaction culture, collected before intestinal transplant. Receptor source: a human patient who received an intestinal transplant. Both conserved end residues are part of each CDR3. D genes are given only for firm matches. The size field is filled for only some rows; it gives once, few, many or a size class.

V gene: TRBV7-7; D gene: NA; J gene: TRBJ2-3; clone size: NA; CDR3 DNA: TGTGCCAGCAGCTTACGGCATTTCACAGATACGCAGTATTTT; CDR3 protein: CASSLRHFTDTQYF
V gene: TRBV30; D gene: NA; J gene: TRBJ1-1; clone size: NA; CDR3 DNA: TGTGCCTGGAGTGTACTAGTTGGGGAATTCACTGAAGCTTTCTTT; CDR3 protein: CAWSVLVGEFTEAFF
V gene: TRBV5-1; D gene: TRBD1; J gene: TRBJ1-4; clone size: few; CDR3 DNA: TGCGCCAGCGGGATATCAGGGGGCATTAATGAAAAACTGTTTTTT; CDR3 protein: CASGISGGINEKLFF
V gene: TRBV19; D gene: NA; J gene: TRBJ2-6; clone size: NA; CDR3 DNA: TGTGCCAGTAGTATAATCTGGGGTGGGGCCAACGTCCTGACTTTC; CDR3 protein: CASSIIWGGANVLTF
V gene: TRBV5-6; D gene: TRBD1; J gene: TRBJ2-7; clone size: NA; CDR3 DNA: TGTGCCAGCAGCTTGGCAGGGGGCACCTACGAGCAGTACTTC; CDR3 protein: CASSLAGGTYEQYF
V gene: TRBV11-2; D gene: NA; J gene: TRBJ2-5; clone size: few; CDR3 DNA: TGTGCCAGCAGCTTAGATTTCGTCCAGTACTTC; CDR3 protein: CASSLDFVQYF
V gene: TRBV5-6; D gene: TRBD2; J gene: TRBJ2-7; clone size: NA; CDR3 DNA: TGTGCCAGCAGCTTTACTAGCGGGGGGACTAACGCCTACGAGCAGTACTTC; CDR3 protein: CASSFTSGGTNAYEQYF
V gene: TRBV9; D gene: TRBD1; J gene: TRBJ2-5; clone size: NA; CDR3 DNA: TGTGCCAGCAGCGTAGGAGTTAGGGTCAGGGGGCGAGAGACCCAGTACTTC; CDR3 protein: CASSVGVRVRGRETQYF
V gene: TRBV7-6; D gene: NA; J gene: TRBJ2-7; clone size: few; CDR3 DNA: TGTGCCAGCAGCTTGGATGGAGGGTTGAACTCCTACGAGCAGTACTTC; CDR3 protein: CASSLDGGLNSYEQYF
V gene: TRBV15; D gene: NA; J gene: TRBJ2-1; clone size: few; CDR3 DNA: TGTGCCACCAGCAGGGCCGGGCGGCCTTACAATGAGCAGTTCTTC; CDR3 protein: CATSRAGRPYNEQFF
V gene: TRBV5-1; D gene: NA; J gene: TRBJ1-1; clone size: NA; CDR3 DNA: TGCGCCAGCAGCTTGGCGTTACGGATAAGGAACACTGAAGCTTTCTTT; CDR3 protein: CASSLALRIRNTEAFF
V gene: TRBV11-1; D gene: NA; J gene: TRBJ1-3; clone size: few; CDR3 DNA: TGTGCCAGCAGCCACTACACTGTTGGAAACACCATATATTTT; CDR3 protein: CASSHYTVGNTIYF
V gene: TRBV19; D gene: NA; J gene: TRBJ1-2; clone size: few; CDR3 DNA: TGTGCCAGTAGTACTCGGCCGAGGCAGGGCCATGGCTACACCTTC; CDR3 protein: CASSTRPRQGHGYTF
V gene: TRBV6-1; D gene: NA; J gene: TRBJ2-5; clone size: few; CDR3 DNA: TGTGCCAGCAGTGCGGGGTACCGAGGGGAGACCCAGTACTTC; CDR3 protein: CASSAGYRGETQYF
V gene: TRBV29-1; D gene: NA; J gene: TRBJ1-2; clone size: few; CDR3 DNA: TGCAGCGTGACACAGGGACCTAGGCATGGCTACACCTTC; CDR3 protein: CSVTQGPRHGYTF
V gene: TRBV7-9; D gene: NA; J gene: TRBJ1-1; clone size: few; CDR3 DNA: TGTGCCAGCAGCTTTGGTTCAGGGAGGTCTGAAGCTTTCTTT; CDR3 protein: CASSFGSGRSEAFF
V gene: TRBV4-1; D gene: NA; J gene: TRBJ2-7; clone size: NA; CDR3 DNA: TGCGCCAGCAGCCAAAAATTCGAGGACTTGGACGAGCAGTACTTC; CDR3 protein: CASSQKFEDLDEQYF
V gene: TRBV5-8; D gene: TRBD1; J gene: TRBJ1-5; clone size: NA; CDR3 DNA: TGTGCCAGCAGCGACAGACAGGGAAGGACTCAGCCCCAGCATTTT; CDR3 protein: CASSDRQGRTQPQHF
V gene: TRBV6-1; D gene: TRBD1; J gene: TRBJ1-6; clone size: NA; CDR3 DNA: TGTGCCAGCAGAGTAGACAGGGTCGGGAATTCACCCCTCCACTTT; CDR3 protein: CASRVDRVGNSPLHF
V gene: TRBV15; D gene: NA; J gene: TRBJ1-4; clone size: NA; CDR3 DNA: TGTGCCACCAGCAGGGATCACCGGAATGAAAAACTGTTTTTT; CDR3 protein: CATSRDHRNEKLFF